Below are 4 T cell receptor beta chains sequenced from a single sample in a study of siplizumab effects on memory and regulatory T cells. Sequencing was performed with immunoSEQ multiplex PCR; in TCRdb, only in-frame clones are kept and a portion is missing. The sample yields 90,000 to 120,000 clones, more than 85% seen once. The sequencing input was CD4+ T cells sorted from blood. All receptors come from a human donor in good health. Some clones in this sample may be carry-over from other donors' samples.

DNA of the CDR3: TGTGCCAGCAGCCGCATCAGGAGAGCGACAAACACCGGGGAGCTGTTTTTT. Amino acids: CASSRIRRATNTGELFF. The J gene is TRBJ2-2, the V gene TRBV7-3, with no clear D. The CDR3 loop spans 17 amino acids. The V gene's germline CDR1 is SGHTA and CDR2 FQGTGA. With 5 bases removed from V and 2 bases from J, the gap between germline ends came to 18 bases.

The chain combines TRBV10-2 with TRBJ2-1; 9 bases line up with TRBD2. Germline CDR1 is WSHSY and CDR2 is SAAADI. The CDR3 is 16 residues long. Trimming removed 6 bases from V and 6 bases from J; junction bases left unmatched: 12. The CDR3 loop is CASRPIFSGRSNEQFF. The CDR3 DNA follows: TGCGCCAGCAGACCCATTTTTAGCGGGAGATCCAATGAGCAGTTCTTC.

The chain joins TRBV29-1 to TRBJ1-3; D is undetermined. CDR1 is SQVTM and CDR2 is ANQGSEA in the germline V gene. Trimming took 3 bases from V and 2 from J, leaving 5 bases between them. The CDR3 is 12 amino acids. CDR3 coding DNA: TGCAGCGTTGAGATTACTGGAAACACCATATATTTT. Translating it yields CSVEITGNTIYF.

The CDR3 DNA follows: TGTGCCAGCAGCTTATCCGAGTTATCCTACGAGCAGTACTTC. Translating gives CASSLSELSYEQYF. V gene TRBV7-8 combines with J gene TRBJ2-7; the D is unclear. Trimming shortened V by 2 bases and J by 1 base, and 9 bases separated the two germline ends. The CDR3 extends over 14 amino acids. CDR1 is SGHVS and CDR2 is FQNEAQ in the germline V gene.